This T cell receptor (beta chain) was identified in a study of PD-L1 blockade in urothelial cancer. Documented time point: peripheral blood 6 weeks after treatment start. This CDR3 has 16 amino acids. Germline V gives CDR1 SGHNT, CDR2 YYREEE (reference sequence). Trimming removed 0 bases at V and 1 base at J, with 11 bases between. Clones were sequenced by immunoSEQ multiplex PCR, and TCRdb holds only the in-frame ones, with some missing. Altogether some 110,000 clones are present, 80% to 90% being singletons, with the ten largest covering more than 1.5%. This receptor was identified in a man between 60 and 75 years old with urothelial cancer. This chain connects TRBV5-4 to TRBJ1-5, with D possibly TRBD1 on 6 matching bases. The input for sequencing was PBMCs, taken around atezolizumab (anti-PD-L1) treatment. The CDR3 protein is CASSLGGGQSNQPQHF. DNA of the CDR3: TGTGCCAGCAGCTTGGGAGGAGGACAGAGCAATCAGCCCCAGCATTTT.